Given below is one T cell receptor (beta chain) in context. Antigen specificity is unknown. Treatment of the sample: roughly ten-day PBMC culture with coronavirus spike peptide pools or control peptides (ViraFEST assay). The entry originates in a study of vaccination and CD4 T cells after COVID-19. The CDR3 is 13 residues long. Germline CDR1 is MNHNS and CDR2 is SASEGT. The V end lost 6 bases, the J end lost 3 bases, and 11 bases lay between the germline ends. The Oncomine TCR Beta short-read assay was applied to DNA of cultured CD4+ T cells. Investigators isolated genomic DNA from cultured CD4+ T cells. MiXCR, run by TCRdb on the PCR reads, gives a single entry per CDR3 protein. In the table there are 20,000 to 25,000 distinct CDR3 sequences, 40% to 50% of which are singletons.

This receptor was identified in a human donor who received a COVID-19 vaccine. Material: CD4+ T cells from blood, cultured in vitro, obtained before SARS-CoV-2 vaccination. The J gene is TRBJ1-1, the V gene TRBV6-1; D uncertain. In DNA form, the CDR3 reads TGTGCCAGCAGGGAGGTACTGGACACTGAAGCTTTCTTT. As protein: CASREVLDTEAFF.